The following is a TCR beta chain sequence with its context. Its antigen is currently unknown. This entry belongs to a study of OX40 agonist ivuxolimab in advanced cancers. Study summary: With a range of 23 to 79, age averaged approximately 55 years, and about 82% were male. Study-wide findings and caveats: Clonal expansion was among the lowest in partial responders at 0.1-3.0 mg/kg, especially CD8+.

Libraries were prepared by immunoSEQ multiplex PCR; TCRdb keeps only in-frame clonotypes and omits some of them. The profile shows tens of thousands of clones, over 75% of them singletons. The CDR3 extends over 14 amino acids. Germline loops: CDR1 LGHNT, CDR2 FRNRAP. J was trimmed by 5 bases and V by 1 base; bases with no gene match: 3. The sample was CD4+ or CD8+ T cells sorted from blood, taken in a trial of the OX40 agonist ivuxolimab. The TCR was taken from an adult with an advanced solid tumor such as melanoma, head and neck, liver or kidney cancer. The genes are TRBV12-5 and TRBJ2-5, with TRBD1 matching 8 bases. Here the CDR3 DNA reads TGTGCTAGTGGTTTGGGGCAGGGGGCCGAGACCCAGTACTTC. The encoded protein is CASGLGQGAETQYF.